This entry is about one TCR beta chain. Its target is not known. Allogeneic regulatory or mature dendritic cells were co-cultured for more than 4 days with CFSE-labeled sorted T cells at 1:10. Memory T cells were CD45RO+, naive were CD45RA+, sorted by FACS. Profiled with immunoSEQ multiplex PCR; TCRdb holds only in-frame clones, not every one. This sample has about 10,000 clones, with 80% found just once. Germline V gene lookup returns CDR1 KGHSH and CDR2 LQKENI. The CDR3 is 14 amino acids. With V trimmed by 4 bases and J by 0 bases, 2 bases remained unmatched. These data belong to a study of regulatory dendritic cells for organ transplantation. The study, taken as a whole, reports: Memory T cells were less diverse than naive, with memory CD8+ most oligoclonal.

This sequence joins TRBV18 and TRBJ1-1; 7 bases are a match to TRBD1. Sequencing used memory CD4+ T cells from blood cultured with dendritic cells. Subset specified: CD45RO+ memory T cells. The TCR originated in a human donor in good health. CDR3 DNA sequence: TGTGCCAGCTCACTGGGACAGATGAACACTGAAGCTTTCTTT. Its translation is CASSLGQMNTEAFF.